This paragraph reports one T cell receptor (beta chain). The antigen remains unidentified. This sample stems from a study of cytomegalovirus exposure and HLA in healthy donors. About the study: Roughly 179 million T cells yielded 120 million or so unique TCR beta sequences, as an earlier analysis found. Study results and limitations: Presence/absence analyses rested on an assumption that sequencing depth was roughly uniform across donors.

PCR primers comprised 60 Vbeta and 13 Jbeta primers. Sequencing was performed with immunoSEQ multiplex PCR; in TCRdb, only in-frame clones are kept and a portion is missing. This table holds about 160,000 clones, around 80% found once. The sample was PBMCs. This sequence was found in a human donor in good health.

The CDR3 is CAPQRLSGSTDTQYF. The CDR3 DNA reads TGTGCCCCCCAGAGGCTCTCGGGGAGCACAGATACGCAGTATTTT. The chain carries TRBV6-6 and TRBJ2-3; tentatively, D is TRBD2 (5 bases). V was shortened by 11 bases and J by 0 bases, with 18 bases between the two germline ends. Germline loops: CDR1 MNHNY, CDR2 SVGAGI (reference sequence). This CDR3 has 15 residues.